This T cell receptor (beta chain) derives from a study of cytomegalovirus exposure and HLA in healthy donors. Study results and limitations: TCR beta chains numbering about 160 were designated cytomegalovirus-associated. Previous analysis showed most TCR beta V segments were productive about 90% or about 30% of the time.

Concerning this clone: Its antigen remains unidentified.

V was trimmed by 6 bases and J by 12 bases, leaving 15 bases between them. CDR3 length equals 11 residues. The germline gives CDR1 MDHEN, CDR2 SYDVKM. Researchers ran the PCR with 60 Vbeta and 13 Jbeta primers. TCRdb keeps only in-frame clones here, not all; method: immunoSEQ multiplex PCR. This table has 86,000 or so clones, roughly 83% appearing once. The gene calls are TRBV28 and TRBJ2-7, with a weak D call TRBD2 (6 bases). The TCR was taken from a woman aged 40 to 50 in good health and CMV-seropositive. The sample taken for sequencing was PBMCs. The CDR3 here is CASRVGGSWYF. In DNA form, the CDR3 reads TGTGCCAGCAGAGTCGGGGGAAGCTGGTACTTC. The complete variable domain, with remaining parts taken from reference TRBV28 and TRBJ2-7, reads DVKVTQSSRYLVKRTGEKVFLECVQDMDHENMFWYRQDPGLGLRLIYFSYDVKMKEKGDIPEGYSVSREKKERFSLILESASTNQTSMYLCASRVGGSWYFGPGTRLTVT.